This T cell receptor (beta chain) is from a study of cytomegalovirus exposure and HLA in healthy donors (dated by TCRdb to about 2017). Regarding the study in general: An earlier analysis of some 600 of the donors reported about 280 Gb of sequence data and approximately 120 million unique TCR beta sequences obtained from about 179 million T cells. An early release covering some 640 HLA-typed donors comprised about 290 gigabases of sequencing data and 85 million to 100 million unique TCR sequences. Of the approximately 400 genotyped donors, 65% to 90% fell in the genetic ancestry cluster associated with self-reported Caucasian donors. The study aimed to test whether cataloging public T cell receptors could reveal signatures of past pathogen exposure. The T cell repertoires of 550 to 850 subjects were profiled by immunosequencing and related to cytomegalovirus serostatus. Besides the first cohort of some 670 subjects, a separate validation cohort made up of around 120 different subjects was used. To predict cytomegalovirus infection status, the study combined high-throughput TCR immunosequencing, statistical association of individual TCRs with disease status, and machine learning. To study patterns of TCR occurrence, a later analysis re-analyzed previously published TCR beta repertoires from several hundred donors and added high-resolution HLA genotyping. Rather than using new phenotypic data, the later analysis identified candidate immune exposures from TCR beta sequences and from how often those sequences occurred across donors. An earlier analysis of roughly 580 of the donors used high-throughput TCR beta sequencing to judge whether each TCR beta V gene segment behaved as functional or pseudogenic. Donor age, sex, ethnicity and CMV serostatus were collected together with the repertoire data. A later genetic analysis used genome-wide SNP genotypes for about 65% of the 666 donors, treating that subset as a discovery cohort. Every discovery cohort repertoire had been produced on one sequencing platform. Both class I and class II loci were covered by HLA typing, at four-digit resolution. Typing coverage differed by locus: A, B, C, DRB1 and DQB1 were typed in about 620-630 donors, DQA1 in 500 to 550, DPA1 in 600 to 610, and DPB1 in 472. A handful of DR-DQ haplotypes were handled as single units for association and clustering because linkage in the cohort was strong. Across some 400 genotyped donors of the cohort, an average of approximately 240,000 unique TCR beta nucleotide sequences per donor were sequenced, and approximately 17% of those sequences were non-productive. Points the paper makes about the study in general: In a later genetic analysis, a missense DCLRE1C variant was associated with V-gene and J-gene trimming of TCR beta chains, and the association was replicated in an independent cohort. The classifier was reported to diagnose cytomegalovirus status with high specificity and sensitivity in both the original and validation cohorts. According to a later analysis, most CMV-associated TCR beta chains appeared to be HLA-restricted, and the HLA associations seemed to be driven largely by CMV exposure. The authors suggested that the approach could potentially be extended to other disease states and immunological phenotypes. A group of highly shared sequence variants was considered likely to be a technical artifact of the sequencing pipeline. A later analysis found that HLA-associated TCR beta chains were more clonally expanded and had lower generation probabilities than equally common non-associated chains. According to a later analysis, parvovirus B19, influenza, CMV and Epstein-Barr virus appeared linked to several top co-occurrence clusters. In a later analysis, 15,000 to 20,000 TCR beta sequences were associated with specific HLA alleles at a false discovery rate of 0.05. According to a later genetic analysis, donors in an Asian-associated ancestry cluster had fewer N-insertions in productive TCRs than the approximately 650-donor mean. This cohort had only TCR beta chains sequenced, and the lack of alpha or paired-chain data limited which features could be detected. Because counts were too low, roughly 17 rarely observed V segments, including chromosome 9 orphons, were left out of the earlier analysis of roughly 600 of the donors. When HLA alleles, especially DR and DQ, strongly co-occurred, TCR associations were difficult to assign to individual alleles. Roughly uniform sequencing depth across donors was assumed in presence/absence analyses, although this assumption may not hold. In an earlier analysis of around 500 of the donors, most TCR beta V segments appeared in productive rearrangements about 87% or about 30% of the time, broadly matching IMGT annotations. HLA typing was unavailable for some donors at each locus, so association tests used only the typed subset. The study listed 150 to 200 TCR beta chains as associated with cytomegalovirus. The only immune exposure information available for the cohort was CMV serostatus. Most TCR sequences were observed very rarely across donors, whereas some public TCRs were present in many individuals. A later analysis found that TCR association rates varied across HLA loci, with DRB1 alleles showing the most associated TCRs and HLA-C alleles the fewest. Correlated functional status among segregating V segments might reflect linkage disequilibrium, but an unknown experimental factor could not be ruled out. Three of the identified cytomegalovirus-associated TCR beta chains were confirmed in vitro to be specific for cytomegalovirus antigens. A further reported finding was that TCR beta sequences accurately predicted the HLA-A and HLA-B alleles for most subjects in the first cohort.

The cohort was made up of hundreds of healthy bone marrow donors. At the time of sampling, every cohort member was nominally healthy, though immune exposures that went unrecorded were likely present. The donor was CMV seropositive and belonged to the group of 250 to 300 seropositive cohort members. Every donor gave a peripheral blood sample, and the peripheral blood mononuclear cells from that sample were used for TCR beta sequencing. The Qiagen DNeasy Blood Extraction Kit was used to extract genomic DNA from the blood cell samples. Of note for this clone: Its recognized antigen is unknown. No base quality information exists; no much larger clone differs at one position. Distinct nucleotide sequences in the sample also encode this CDR3.

Library construction relied on the immunoSEQ multiplex PCR assay. The multiplex PCR relied on a mix of 60 forward primers for TCR Vbeta segments and 13 reverse primers for TCR Jbeta segments. The CDR3 region of rearranged TCR beta genes was amplified from genomic DNA with a multiplex PCR assay. On the Illumina HiSeq System, the amplified TCR beta libraries were sequenced as 87-base-pair reads. On the authors' methods: Across the 600 to 700 repertoires, a later analysis counted tens of millions of unique TCR beta chains, some 11 million of which were shared by at least two donors. To remove PCR and sequencing errors, raw reads were error-corrected and collapsed into unique sequences using a nearest-neighbor algorithm that merged closely related sequences. Alignment of CDR3 sequences to IMGT reference sequences was used to assign V, D and J gene segments. For a sequence to be retained, a match of at least six nucleotides was required to both a V gene segment and a J gene segment. Rearrangements were classified as productive when the CDR3 lacked stop codons and remained in frame with V and J, and all other rearrangements were classified as non-productive. CDR3 was defined by IMGT convention, running from the second conserved V-encoded cysteine to the conserved J-encoded phenylalanine. The earlier analysis of 450 to 750 of the donors excluded any sequence lacking an unambiguous match to a single V gene segment. An earlier analysis of 500 to 600 of the donors classified V segments as functional when productive rearrangements were above 56.7% and as segregating when the standard deviation between donors was above 5%. A statistical classification framework was built for diagnosing cytomegalovirus status from the catalog of TCR beta chain sequences. A later analysis assigned V and J genes by comparing TCR nucleotide sequences with IMGT/GENE-DB human TR gene sequences. A later analysis assigned CDR3 sequences and most-parsimonious VDJ recombination scenarios with the TCRdist pipeline. In a later analysis, each TCR beta chain was defined by its CDR3 amino acid sequence together with its V-gene family, and reads without a unique V-gene family were excluded. As a way to deal with suspected cross-contamination and a sequencing artifact, a later analysis dropped over 550 nucleotide sequences that were highly shared and had low generation probability. In a later analysis, a clonal expansion index was calculated for each public chain from normalized within-repertoire ranks of inferred template counts. In a later analysis, generation probabilities were computed with a VDJ recombination model fitted to out-of-frame rearrangements, and the resulting probabilities were checked against IGoR. In a later analysis, TCR-TCR, TCR-HLA and TCR-CMV co-occurrence was scored with hypergeometric tests, and a repertoire-size bias correction was applied to TCR pairs. False discovery rates were estimated in a later analysis by permuting HLA or CMV assignments 20 times. In a later analysis, co-occurring TCRs were grouped using DBSCAN, with TCRdist sequence similarity added in when clustering inside HLA-allele-positive subsets. Repertoires with fewer than 30,000 or more than 120,000 public chains, plus five repertoires with anomalous nucleotide sharing, were excluded from co-occurrence clustering. TCRdb mirrors the immuneACCESS table, restricted to in-frame sequences. Some clones are absent from its copies; in checked studies, under half trace to an unresolved V gene, and the reason for the others is unknown. That table supplies the V and J calls and clone size; D and trimming were determined from the DNA. Counted in this sample were about 200,000 clones; 79% of them appeared once. About 4.4% of the sample is held by the ten biggest clonotypes.

The sequenced material came from PBMCs. The receptor was derived from a woman aged 25 to 39 in good health and CMV-seropositive.

The sequenced DNA is TGTGCCAGCTCACCACCGGGACAGGGATACACCGGGGAGCTGTTTTTT. Translated, it reads CASSPPGQGYTGELFF. In this chain, TRBV18 is recombined with TRBJ2-2, with 9 bases in between that match TRBD1. The germline V gene provides CDR1 KGHSH and CDR2 LQKENI. From the cysteine up to the phenylalanine, the CDR3 has a length of 16 residues. The sequence is cut down to CDR3 DNA, 48 bases in frame from base 1. For this chain, trimming is 0 bases at the V end and 3 bases at the J end, and the number of junction bases without a gene match is 2.